This passage covers 22 T cell receptor beta chains from one sample sequenced in a study of T cell repertoires in cytomegalovirus infection. The antigens of these receptors remain unknown. TCRdb reprocessed the reads via MiXCR and lists one record per CDR3 protein. Here the sample spans some 120,000 distinct CDR3 sequences, 30% to 40% being singletons. The sample in question was CD8+ T cells from cultured PBMCs, obtained from culture after CMV antigen stimulation. These receptors all come from a human donor in good health (CMV status not recorded). Some clones in this sample may be carry-over from other donors' samples.

The chain combines TRBV7-9 with TRBJ2-2; possible D gene TRBD1, 6 bases. This CDR3 has 15 residues. Germline lookup yields CDR1 SEHNR and CDR2 FQNEAQ (reference sequence). V was pared by 2 bases and J by 7 bases, with 14 bases between. Written as DNA, the CDR3 is TGTGCCAGCAGCTTACGCCCTGGACAGATCGGGGAGCTGTTTTTT. This gives the protein CASSLRPGQIGELFF.

This clonotype is a singleton in its sample. The rearrangement links TRBV2 to TRBJ2-4; D could derive from TRBD1 or TRBD2 (6 bases each). V shed 5 bases and J shed 8 bases, with 22 bases lying between them. CDR3 length: 16 residues. CDR1 is SNHLY, CDR2 FYNNEI, per germline. The CDR3 region has the DNA TGTGCCAGCAGTCCGAACATTGGAGGGGGTACGGACATTCAGTACTTC. Amino acid sequence: CASSPNIGGGTDIQYF. Combining the CDR3 with reference TRBV2 and TRBJ2-4 gives the whole variable domain EPEVTQTPSHQVTQMGQEVILRCVPISNHLYFYWYRQILGQKVEFLVSFYNNEISEKSEIFDDQFSVERPDGSNFTLKIRSTKLEDSAMYFCASSPNIGGGTDIQYFGAGTRLSVL.

The chain combines TRBV15 with TRBJ1-4, with 7 positions matching TRBD1. V was clipped by 4 bases and J by 6 bases; unmatched bases: 5. This CDR3 comprises 14 residues. From germline, CDR1 is LNHNV and CDR2 YYDKDF (reference sequence). The CDR3 is CATSKDRVYEKLFF. DNA for the CDR3: TGTGCCACCAGCAAAGACAGGGTATATGAAAAACTGTTTTTT.

The V gene is TRBV7-9, the J gene TRBJ1-1; possible D gene TRBD1, 5 bases. From germline, CDR1 is SEHNR and CDR2 FQNEAQ (reference sequence). Trimming took off 5 bases at V and 8 bases at J, with 12 bases between the two ends. This CDR3 contains 12 residues. The CDR3 loop is CASSRGGLEAFF. The CDR3 bases are TGTGCCAGCAGCCGCGGGGGACTGGAAGCTTTCTTT.

The chain is built from TRBV9 and TRBJ1-1; D call uncertain. Between the trimmed V and J ends, which lost 0 bases and 0 bases, there was a span of 3 bases. The length of the CDR3 is 13 residues. Looked up from germline, CDR1 is SGDLS and CDR2 is YYNGEE. For the CDR3, the DNA is TGTGCCAGCAGCGTAGGTATGAACACTGAAGCTTTCTTT. As protein: CASSVGMNTEAFF.

This chain joins TRBV6-1 and TRBJ1-1; a weak D match, TRBD1 (6 bases). V gave up 4 bases and J gave up 3 bases, with 12 bases separating them. Looked up from germline, CDR1 is MNHNS and CDR2 is SASEGT. The CDR3 runs to 14 residues. CDR3 loop: CASSAQGWDTEAFF. The CDR3 bases are TGTGCCAGCAGTGCTCAGGGGTGGGACACTGAAGCTTTCTTT.

This clonotype has only a few counts. V gene TRBV6-6 combines with J gene TRBJ2-7, with TRBD1 matching 8 bases. Germline trimming cut 0 bases from V and 2 bases from J; bases unmatched to any gene: 3. The CDR3 covers 15 residues. Germline V lookup: CDR1 MNHNY, CDR2 SVGAGI (reference sequence). CDR3 amino acids: CASSYSSTGAYEQYF. DNA of the CDR3: TGTGCCAGCAGTTACTCGTCGACAGGGGCCTACGAGCAGTACTTC.

The chain links TRBV4-3 to TRBJ2-7; the match to TRBD1 covers 12 bases. The ends lost 0 bases at V and 2 bases at J; junction bases unmatched: 14. The germline V gene has CDR1 LGHNA and CDR2 YSLEER. CDR3 length: 20 amino acids. The CDR3 sequence is CASSQEGLGPGQGAPYEQYF. The DNA of the CDR3 is TGCGCCAGCAGCCAAGAAGGATTAGGACCGGGACAGGGGGCTCCCTACGAGCAGTACTTC.

This clonotype has a count of ten or more. The V gene is TRBV7-6, the J gene TRBJ1-6; no definite D call. The CDR3 has 15 residues. The V end lost 4 bases, the J end lost 10 bases, and 17 bases lay between the germline ends. Germline CDR1 reads SGHVS; CDR2 reads FNYEAQ. CDR3 nucleotides: TGTGCCAGCAGCTCGGATGCAGGACGGGTATCACCCCTCCACTTT. Protein: CASSSDAGRVSPLHF.

The J gene is TRBJ2-2, the V gene TRBV29-1; 12 nucleotides agree with TRBD2. V shed 5 bases, J shed 5 bases, and the junction held 9 bases outside the gene matches. Germline V gene lookup returns CDR1 SQVTM and CDR2 ANQGSEA. CDR3 size: 16 residues. The CDR3 sequence: CSVKRLAGVKTGELFF. The DNA for the CDR3 is TGCAGCGTTAAGCGACTAGCGGGGGTAAAGACCGGGGAGCTGTTTTTT.

The gene calls are TRBV20-1 and TRBJ1-2; TRBD1 matches 7 bases. The CDR3 contains 13 residues. Trimming took 7 bases from V and 7 from J; bases not matched to a gene: 12. In germline, CDR1 is DFQATT, CDR2 SNEGSKA (reference sequence). CDR3 DNA sequence: TGCAGTGTGGGGACAGACGATATTTTTGGCTACACCTTC. Translating gives CSVGTDDIFGYTF.

This clonotype was seen more than once but under ten times. The chain employs TRBV7-4 and TRBJ1-5; the match to TRBD1 covers 7 bases. V trimming: 7 bases; J trimming: 1 base; junction bases outside the gene matches: 13. The germline CDR1 and CDR2 sequences are SGHVT and SQSDAQ. The CDR3 runs 17 residues. CDR3 in DNA: TGTGCCAGCACCCCGGGGACAGAGGATTCAAGCAATCAGCCCCAGCATTTT. This translates into CASTPGTEDSSNQPQHF.

The chain recombines TRBV4-3 with TRBJ2-3; D ambiguous. The V gene's germline CDR1 is LGHNA and CDR2 YSLEER. CDR3 size: 16 residues. The V end was cut by 0 bases, the J end by 0 bases, with 10 bases between. The CDR3 nucleotides read TGCGCCAGCAGCCAAGATCCACCCTCTAGCACAGATACGCAGTATTTT. Its translation is CASSQDPPSSTDTQYF.

V is TRBV7-6 and J is TRBJ1-1; 7 nucleotides line up with TRBD1. Per germline, CDR1 SGHVS and CDR2 FNYEAQ. The CDR3 contains 15 residues. The ends lost 5 bases at V and 4 bases at J; junction bases unmatched: 10. The CDR3 is CASSAGSQGVTEAFF. The CDR3 DNA reads as TGTGCCAGCAGCGCCGGGAGTCAGGGGGTCACTGAAGCTTTCTTT.

This clonotype turned up a few times. The chain recombines TRBV4-1 with TRBJ1-2; D remains ambiguous. Per the germline V gene, CDR1 is MGHRA and CDR2 is YSYEKL. V gave up 6 bases and J gave up 3 bases, with 14 bases separating them. The CDR3 contains 14 residues. The CDR3 DNA sequence: TGCGCCAGCAGTTCCCTGACGGAGCACTATGGCTACACCTTC. Translated: CASSSLTEHYGYTF.

The chain couples TRBV6-6 to TRBJ2-1; 7 bases are shared with TRBD1. V shed 6 bases and J 5 bases; nucleotides not matched to a gene: 13. The CDR3 is 16 amino acids. CDR1 is MNHNY, CDR2 SVGAGI, per germline (reference sequence). CDR3 amino acids: CASRLRDSRLNNEQFF. The CDR3 DNA is TGTGCCAGCAGACTTAGGGACAGCCGACTTAACAATGAGCAGTTCTTC.

In this sample, this clonotype turned up many times. The J gene is TRBJ2-6, the V gene TRBV6-2 or TRBV6-3, with D hard to call. There are 17 residues in the CDR3. Trimming took off 6 bases at V and 2 bases at J, with 17 bases between the two ends. CDR1 MNHEY and CDR2 SVGEGT come from the germline V gene. CDR3 in amino acids: CASRGRWVHTGANVLTF. CDR3 sequence (DNA): TGTGCCAGCAGGGGTAGATGGGTTCACACTGGGGCCAACGTCCTGACTTTC.

This chain links TRBV27 with TRBJ1-6, with D tentatively TRBD1 (5 bases). V dropped 0 bases and J dropped 5 bases, with 11 bases sitting between them. This CDR3 is 16 amino acids long. Germline-derived CDR1 and CDR2 are MNHEY and SMNVEV (reference sequence). CDR3 sequence (DNA): TGTGCCAGCAGTTTATCTTGGGGCTTGGATAATTCACCCCTCCACTTT. Translating gives CASSLSWGLDNSPLHF.

The rearrangement links TRBV10-3 to TRBJ2-3; the match to TRBD2 covers 7 bases. V dropped 8 bases and J dropped 2; count of bases not matched to a gene: 10. Germline assignment: CDR1 ENHRY and CDR2 SYGVKD. The CDR3 is 15 amino acids. CDR3 protein: CAIALAEENTDTQYF. DNA for the CDR3: TGTGCCATCGCTCTAGCGGAAGAAAACACAGATACGCAGTATTTT.

The chain couples TRBV6-1 to TRBJ2-7; the D gene could be TRBD1 or TRBD2 (5 bases each). Germline V lookup: CDR1 MNHNS, CDR2 SASEGT. The CDR3 loop spans 17 amino acids. The V and J ends lost 1 base and 0 bases respectively, with 16 bases between them. The CDR3 protein is CASSEVEGQANSYEQYF. In nucleotides, the CDR3 is TGTGCCAGCAGTGAAGTAGAGGGGCAGGCAAACTCCTACGAGCAGTACTTC.

The CDR3 loop is CASSYGLPRTGHNQPQHF. As DNA, the CDR3 is TGTGCCAGCAGTTACGGCCTACCTAGGACAGGGCACAATCAGCCCCAGCATTTT. This chain links TRBV6-2 or TRBV6-3 with TRBJ1-5; 8 bases line up with TRBD1. J lost 3 bases, V lost 2 bases, and 12 bases had no gene match. The CDR3 is 18 amino acids. Germline V gene data show CDR1 as MNHEY and CDR2 as SVGEGT.

This chain uses TRBV6-6 with TRBJ2-7; TRBD2 is a possible D gene (6 bases). V was clipped by 4 bases and J by 3 bases, with 10 bases between them. This CDR3 comprises 13 residues. CDR1 MNHNY and CDR2 SVGAGI come from the germline V gene (reference sequence). CDR3 protein: CASSLAVLYEQYF. The CDR3 nucleotides are TGTGCCAGCAGTTTAGCGGTTCTCTACGAGCAGTACTTC.